Sequencing of this T cell receptor (beta chain) was carried out in a study of T cell clusters in autoimmune cytopenias. Each sample's input was roughly 250 ng genomic DNA, 38,000 or so genome equivalents. Multiplex touch-down PCR amplified TRB using TRB-A and TRB-B pools in one tube. TCRdb reanalyzed the multiplex PCR reads, giving one entry per CDR3 protein sequence and no DNA. The sample has around 7,000 distinct CDR3 sequences. The length of the CDR3 is 16 residues. Germline CDR1 and CDR2: SGHAT and FQNNGV. These data also featured in a second study, about T cell repertoires in aging, cancer and after chemotherapy. That study adds: Compared with age-matched healthy donors, untreated hematological or solid cancer patients showed higher blood TCR clonality. Rebound thymic output was suggested by rising median generation probability during chemotherapy in each cancer cohort.

This sequence was found in a human donor in good health. Sequencing was done on a sample of peripheral blood. The chain couples TRBV11-2 to TRBJ2-3; there is no DNA to check the TCRdb D call of TRBD1. CDR3 sequence: CASSSGWGGRLDTQYF.